This TCR beta chain was identified during a study of T cell repertoires in cytomegalovirus infection. From the reads, TCRdb called clonotypes with MiXCR, one entry per CDR3 protein. The sample contains about 220,000 distinct CDR3 sequences, roughly 34% of which appear only once. This clonotype was seen only a few times. No antigen is known for it. The CDR3 is 14 amino acids. Trimming shortened V by 5 bases and J by 5 bases, and 15 bases separated the two germline ends. Germline V gene sequence: CDR1 MNHNS, CDR2 SASEGT. The starting material was CD8+ T cells from cultured PBMCs, obtained from culture after CMV antigen stimulation. The TCR sequence derives from a human donor in good health (CMV status not recorded). Some clones in this sample may be carry-over from other donors' samples. The rearrangement uses TRBV6-1 and TRBJ1-1, with TRBD1 as a possible D gene (6 bases). In DNA form, the CDR3 reads TGTGCCAGCAGTTCGGACGTCAGGGGAACTGAAGCTTTCTTT. It encodes CASSSDVRGTEAFF.